One and the same sample provided the 17 T cell receptor beta chains below, sequenced in a study of breast tumors, draining lymph nodes, adjacent tissues. Breast cancer patients provided tissue from their axillary draining lymph nodes. TCRdb used MiXCR to reprocess the multiplex PCR reads, holding one entry per CDR3 protein. The table lists some 110,000 distinct CDR3 sequences, under 40% of them singletons. The specimen was axillary lymph node tissue. Source of these receptors: a female donor with breast cancer. Some clones in this sample may be carry-over from other donors' samples.

This chain connects TRBV20-1 to TRBJ2-1; possibly TRBD2 for D (6 bases). V lost 3 bases and J 4 bases, leaving 13 bases between the germline ends. The CDR3 is made up of 14 amino acids. The germline CDR1 and CDR2 sequences are DFQATT and SNEGSKA (reference sequence). CDR3 nucleotide sequence: TGCAGTGCTAGCCAACTGGCGGGATACAATGAGCAGTTCTTC. Its translation: CSASQLAGYNEQFF.

This clonotype was seen more than once but under ten times. Given a much more abundant clone one base away, this may be a read error. The rearrangement joins TRBV6-4 to TRBJ2-1; D ambiguous. Germline V gene data show CDR1 as MRHNA and CDR2 as SNTAGT. V was trimmed by 5 bases and J by 8 bases, leaving 22 bases between them. The CDR3 has 16 amino acids. As DNA, the CDR3 is TGTGCCAGCAGTCAGGTTGCTGTGGCCAGATCGGATGAGCAGTTCTTC. Translating gives CASSQVAVARSDEQFF.

This clonotype was counted many times. This chain joins TRBV7-3 and TRBJ2-5; 9 nucleotides agree with TRBD2. The CDR3 totals 17 residues. Germline assignment: CDR1 SGHTA and CDR2 FQGTGA. The V and J ends lost 4 bases and 4 bases, in that order; junction bases with no gene match: 13. The CDR3 is CASSYVGGGASGETQYF. The DNA for the CDR3 is TGTGCCAGCAGCTACGTGGGCGGGGGGGCCTCGGGAGAGACCCAGTACTTC.

This clonotype occurred many times. An end of the junction differs from the germline gene, which may be a read error. DNA for the CDR3: TGTGCCAGTAGTTTAGCGGGAGGGTATTTCCTCTTC. Its translation: CASSLAGGYFLF. The gene calls are TRBV19 and TRBJ2-1; TRBD2 matches at 11 bases. The CDR3 is made up of 12 amino acids. Germline V gene lookup returns CDR1 LNHDA and CDR2 SQIVND (reference sequence).

This clonotype was picked up many times. The chain joins TRBV6-1 to TRBJ2-1; D possibly matches TRBD1 or TRBD2 (6 bases each). Germline loops: CDR1 MNHNS, CDR2 SASEGT. V lost 1 base, J lost 3 bases, and 7 bases lay in between. CDR3 length: 14 residues. The CDR3: CASSEEGGYNEQFF. The CDR3 DNA is TGTGCCAGCAGTGAAGAGGGGGGCTACAATGAGCAGTTCTTC.

This clonotype was recorded at least ten times. The chain has TRBV28 and TRBJ2-7; D gene ambiguous. V was pared by 1 base and J by 2 bases, with 9 bases between. This CDR3 is built from 14 residues. Germline lookup yields CDR1 MDHEN and CDR2 SYDVKM. The CDR3 DNA sequence: TGTGCCAGCAGTTTATACTCTTCCCCCTACGAGCAGTACTTC. Encoded protein: CASSLYSSPYEQYF.

This clonotype was counted many times. CDR3 DNA: TGTGCCAGCTCAAAAAATAGGGGGGACGGGCCCCAGCATTTT. As protein: CASSKNRGDGPQHF. The rearrangement joins TRBV18 to TRBJ1-5; D may be TRBD1 (6 bases). The CDR3 has 14 residues. Germline V gene sequence: CDR1 KGHSH, CDR2 LQKENI. The ends were cut back, 5 bases at V and 9 bases at J, with 17 bases in the middle.

This clonotype was counted many times. The V gene is TRBV6-1, the J gene TRBJ1-4, with D possibly TRBD1 on 6 matching bases. Germline V gene sequence: CDR1 MNHNS, CDR2 SASEGT. V gave up 4 bases and J gave up 8 bases, with 11 bases separating them. The CDR3 has 13 amino acids. The CDR3 nucleotides read TGTGCCAGCAGTGCCAGGGGAAGGGAAAAACTGTTTTTT. This codes for CASSARGREKLFF.

Turning to this clonotype: This sequence may be a read error, since a much larger clone differs from it by one base. The V gene is TRBV9, the J gene TRBJ2-1; D unclear. Germline V gives CDR1 SGDLS, CDR2 YYNGEE. CDR3 length: 14 residues. This CDR3 is CASSVATPEYEQSF. The CDR3 DNA is TGTGCCAGCAGCGTCGCGACACCGGAATACGAGCAGTCCTTC.

This clonotype was picked up a small number of times. The V and J genes are TRBV2 and TRBJ2-3; 10 nucleotides agree with TRBD2. The length of the CDR3 is 14 residues. V was pared by 5 bases and J by 12 bases, with 11 bases of the junction left unmatched. Germline CDR1 and CDR2: SNHLY and FYNNEI. The CDR3 loop reads CASSYGLAAGTQYF. The DNA of the CDR3 is TGTGCCAGCAGTTACGGACTAGCGGCAGGTACACAGTATTTT.

In its sample, this clonotype was seen many times. This rearrangement joins TRBV5-4 to TRBJ2-5; no reliable D call. Germline V gene lookup returns CDR1 SGHNT and CDR2 YYREEE (reference sequence). The germline V and J ends were trimmed by 0 bases and 5 bases, with 17 bases remaining between them. The CDR3 has 16 residues. CDR3 sequence: CASSLDQRSQSETQYF. CDR3 nucleotides: TGTGCCAGCAGCTTGGATCAAAGGTCCCAATCCGAGACCCAGTACTTC. The full variable domain, its missing parts supplied by reference TRBV5-4 and TRBJ2-5, is ETGVTQSPTHLIKTRGQQVTLRCSSQSGHNTVSWYQQALGQGPQFIFQYYREEENGRGNFPPRFSGLQFPNYSSELNVNALELDDSALYLCASSLDQRSQSETQYFGPGTRLLVL.

The table lists this clonotype with many counts. The chain joins TRBV4-1 to TRBJ2-4; possible D gene TRBD2, 5 bases. Trimming stripped 0 bases from V and 0 bases from J, with 6 bases between. Germline CDR1 and CDR2: MGHRA and YSYEKL. CDR3 size: 15 residues. CDR3 sequence reads: CASSQDGIAKNIQYF. In DNA form, the CDR3 reads TGCGCCAGCAGCCAAGACGGGATAGCCAAAAACATTCAGTACTTC.

To note about this clonotype: One junction end disagrees with the germline gene, perhaps due to a read error. This chain joins TRBV5-1 and TRBJ2-2; 9 positions agree with TRBD2. CDR1 is SGHRS, CDR2 YFSETQ, per germline. The CDR3 length is 16 residues. CDR3 loop: CASSSTGTSLSRELSF. Written as DNA, the CDR3 is TGCGCCAGCAGCTCAACCGGGACTAGCCTCTCCAGGGAGCTGTCTTTT.

This clonotype counts as medium-sized. V is TRBV7-9 and J is TRBJ2-7, with D possibly being TRBD1 (7 bases). In germline, CDR1 is SEHNR, CDR2 FQNEAQ (reference sequence). The length of the CDR3 is 12 residues. In DNA, the CDR3 is TGTGCTACCAGGGGGGTCGCCTACGAGCAGTACTTC. The encoded protein is CATRGVAYEQYF. Full variable domain (missing parts from reference TRBV7-9 and TRBJ2-7): DTGVSQNPRHKITKRGQNVTFRCDPISEHNRLYWYRQTLGQGPEFLTYFQNEAQLEKSRLLSDRFSAERPKGSFSTLEIQRTEQGDSAMYLCATRGVAYEQYFGPGTRLTVT.

This clonotype was seen many times. The V and J genes are TRBV6-5 and TRBJ1-2, with D perhaps TRBD1 (6 bases). Germline V CDR1 and CDR2: MNHEY, SVGAGI. The CDR3 sequence is 14 residues long. The V end was cut by 6 bases, the J end by 2 bases, with 13 bases between. Written as DNA, the CDR3 is TGTGCCAGCAGCCGCGGGACACTAAACTATGGCTACACCTTC. Protein: CASSRGTLNYGYTF.

This chain links TRBV12-3 or TRBV12-4 with TRBJ1-6; the D is unclear. This CDR3 is built from 13 residues. V was clipped by 6 bases and J by 7 bases, with 10 bases between them. CDR3 DNA: TGTGCCAGCAGATTCCAGAACAATTCACCCCTCCACTTT. Protein product: CASRFQNNSPLHF.

This clonotype was found many times. V gene TRBV27 combines with J gene TRBJ1-2; D perhaps matches TRBD1 (6 bases). Germline CDR1 reads MNHEY; CDR2 reads SMNVEV (reference sequence). Trimming stripped 5 bases from V and 2 bases from J, with 12 bases between. CDR3 size: 14 residues. The CDR3 nucleotides are TGTGCCAGCAGTCCGGGGGGGCGAAACTATGGCTACACCTTC. This gives the protein CASSPGGRNYGYTF.